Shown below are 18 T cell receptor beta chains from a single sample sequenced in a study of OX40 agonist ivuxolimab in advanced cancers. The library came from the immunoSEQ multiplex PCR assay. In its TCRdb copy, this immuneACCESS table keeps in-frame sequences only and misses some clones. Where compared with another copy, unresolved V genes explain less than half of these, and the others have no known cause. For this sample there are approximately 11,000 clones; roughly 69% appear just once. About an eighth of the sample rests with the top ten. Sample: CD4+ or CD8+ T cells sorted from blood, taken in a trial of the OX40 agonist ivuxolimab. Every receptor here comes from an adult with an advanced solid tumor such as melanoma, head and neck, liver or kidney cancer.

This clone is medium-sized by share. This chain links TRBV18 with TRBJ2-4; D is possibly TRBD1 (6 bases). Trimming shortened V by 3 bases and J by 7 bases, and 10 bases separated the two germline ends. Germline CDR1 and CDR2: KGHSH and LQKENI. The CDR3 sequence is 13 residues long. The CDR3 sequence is CASSPGRGNIQYF. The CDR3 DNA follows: TGTGCCAGCTCACCCGGCAGGGGTAACATTCAGTACTTC.

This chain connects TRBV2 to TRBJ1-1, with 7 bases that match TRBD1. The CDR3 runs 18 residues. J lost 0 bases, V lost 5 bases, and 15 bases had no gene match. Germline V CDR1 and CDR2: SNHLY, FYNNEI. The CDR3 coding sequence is TGTGCCAGCAGTTTTGATAAGACAGGGAGCGAAATGAACACTGAAGCTTTCTTT. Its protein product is CASSFDKTGSEMNTEAFF.

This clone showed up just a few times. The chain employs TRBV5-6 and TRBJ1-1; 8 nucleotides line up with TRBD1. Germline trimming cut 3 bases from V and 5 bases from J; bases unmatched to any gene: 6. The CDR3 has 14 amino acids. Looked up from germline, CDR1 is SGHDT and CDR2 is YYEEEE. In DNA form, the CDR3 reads TGTGCCAGCAGCTGGACAGGGTTAGGGACTGAAGCTTTCTTT. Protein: CASSWTGLGTEAFF.

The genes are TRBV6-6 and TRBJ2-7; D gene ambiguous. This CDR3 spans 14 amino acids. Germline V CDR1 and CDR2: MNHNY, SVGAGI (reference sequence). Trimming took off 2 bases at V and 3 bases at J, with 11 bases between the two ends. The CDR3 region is CASSYGPVGYEQYF. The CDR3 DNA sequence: TGTGCCAGCAGTTACGGACCCGTCGGCTACGAGCAGTACTTC.

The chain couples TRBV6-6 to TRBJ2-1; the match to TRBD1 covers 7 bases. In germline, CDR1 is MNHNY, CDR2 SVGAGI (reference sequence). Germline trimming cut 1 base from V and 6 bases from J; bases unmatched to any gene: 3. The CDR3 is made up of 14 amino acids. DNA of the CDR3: TGTGCCAGCAGTTACTTATCAGGGGGCAATGAGCAGTTCTTC. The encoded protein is CASSYLSGGNEQFF.

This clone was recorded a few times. The CDR3 region is CASSNTRTGGYGYTF. For the CDR3, the DNA is TGTGCCAGCAGCAACACCCGTACAGGGGGCTATGGCTACACCTTC. The V call is TRBV7-9, the J call TRBJ1-2; 8 bases line up with TRBD1. After removal of 5 bases from V and 4 bases from J, the junction contained 9 bases not matched to a gene. Germline V CDR1 and CDR2: SEHNR, FQNEAQ (reference sequence). This CDR3 region has 15 residues.

This chain's CDR3 is CASSLVRQGPGNTIYF. The CDR3 DNA reads as TGTGCCAGCAGTTTGGTACGACAGGGGCCTGGAAACACCATATATTTT. The chain links TRBV28 to TRBJ1-3; TRBD1 matches at 8 bases. This CDR3 comprises 16 residues. J was trimmed by 2 bases and V by 3 bases; bases with no gene match: 6. Per germline, CDR1 MDHEN and CDR2 SYDVKM.

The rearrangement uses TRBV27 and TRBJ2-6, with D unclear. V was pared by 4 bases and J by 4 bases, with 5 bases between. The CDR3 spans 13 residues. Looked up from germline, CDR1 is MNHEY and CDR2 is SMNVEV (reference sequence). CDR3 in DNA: TGTGCCAGCAGTTCAGAAGGGGCCAACGTCCTGACTTTC. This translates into CASSSEGANVLTF.

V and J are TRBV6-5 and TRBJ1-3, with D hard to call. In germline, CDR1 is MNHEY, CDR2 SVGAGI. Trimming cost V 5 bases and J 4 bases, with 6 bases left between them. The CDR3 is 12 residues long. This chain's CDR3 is CASSPSGNTIYF. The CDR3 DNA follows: TGTGCCAGCAGTCCCAGCGGAAACACCATATATTTT.

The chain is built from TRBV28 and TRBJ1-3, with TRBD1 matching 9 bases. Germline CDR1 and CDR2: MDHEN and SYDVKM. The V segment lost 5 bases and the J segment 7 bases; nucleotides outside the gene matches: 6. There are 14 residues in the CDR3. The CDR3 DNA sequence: TGTGCCAGCAGTGTACAGGGGGCGTGGAACACCATATATTTT. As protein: CASSVQGAWNTIYF.

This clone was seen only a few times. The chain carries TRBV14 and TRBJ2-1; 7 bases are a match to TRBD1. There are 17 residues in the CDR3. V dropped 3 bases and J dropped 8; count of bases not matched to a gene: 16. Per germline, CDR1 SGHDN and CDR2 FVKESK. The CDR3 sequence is CASSQERGGVNLYEQFF. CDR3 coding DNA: TGTGCCAGCAGCCAGGAACGAGGGGGCGTCAATCTCTATGAGCAGTTCTTC.

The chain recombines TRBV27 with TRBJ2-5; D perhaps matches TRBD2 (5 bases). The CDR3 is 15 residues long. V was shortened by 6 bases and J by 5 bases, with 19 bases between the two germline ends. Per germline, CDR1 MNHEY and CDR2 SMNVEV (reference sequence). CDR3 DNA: TGTGCCAGCAGATTTACTAGTGCCCGAGGGGAGACCCAGTACTTC. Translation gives CASRFTSARGETQYF.

As DNA, the CDR3 is TGTGCCACCAGCAGAGATGCGAGGGGGACCGAGCAGTACTTC. It translates to CATSRDARGTEQYF. The rearrangement joins TRBV15 to TRBJ2-7; TRBD1 might be the D (6 bases). V was pared by 0 bases and J by 6 bases, with 12 bases between. Germline CDR1 reads LNHNV; CDR2 reads YYDKDF (reference sequence). This CDR3 has 14 residues.

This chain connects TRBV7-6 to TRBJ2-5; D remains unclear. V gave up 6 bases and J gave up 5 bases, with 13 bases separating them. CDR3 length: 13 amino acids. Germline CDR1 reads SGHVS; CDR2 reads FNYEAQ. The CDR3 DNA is TGTGCCAGCAGGAAGATCCGCGAGGAGACCCAGTACTTC. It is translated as CASRKIREETQYF.

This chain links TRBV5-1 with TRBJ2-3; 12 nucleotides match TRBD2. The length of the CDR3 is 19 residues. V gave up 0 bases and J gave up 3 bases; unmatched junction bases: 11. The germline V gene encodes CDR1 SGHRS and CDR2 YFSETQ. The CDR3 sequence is CASSLVASGRAPTTDTQYF. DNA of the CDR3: TGCGCCAGCAGCTTGGTTGCTAGCGGGAGGGCCCCAACGACAGATACGCAGTATTTT.

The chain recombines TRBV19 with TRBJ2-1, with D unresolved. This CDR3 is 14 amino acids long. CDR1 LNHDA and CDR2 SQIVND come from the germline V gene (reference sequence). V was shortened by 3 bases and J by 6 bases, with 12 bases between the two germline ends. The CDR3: CASSIGVALNEQFF. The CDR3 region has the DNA TGTGCCAGTAGTATTGGGGTAGCCCTCAATGAGCAGTTCTTC.

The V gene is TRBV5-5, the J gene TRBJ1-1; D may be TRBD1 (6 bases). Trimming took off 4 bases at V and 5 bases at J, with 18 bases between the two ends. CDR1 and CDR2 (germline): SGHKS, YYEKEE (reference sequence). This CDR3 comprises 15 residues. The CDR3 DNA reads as TGTGCCAGCAGCCCTCAGCCGGGGGCGAGGACTGAAGCTTTCTTT. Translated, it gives CASSPQPGARTEAFF. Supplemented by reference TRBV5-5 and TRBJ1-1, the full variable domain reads DAGVTQSPTHLIKTRGQQVTLRCSPISGHKSVSWYQQVLGQGPQFIFQYYEKEERGRGNFPDRFSARQFPNYSSELNVNALLLGDSALYLCASSPQPGARTEAFFGQGTRLTVV.

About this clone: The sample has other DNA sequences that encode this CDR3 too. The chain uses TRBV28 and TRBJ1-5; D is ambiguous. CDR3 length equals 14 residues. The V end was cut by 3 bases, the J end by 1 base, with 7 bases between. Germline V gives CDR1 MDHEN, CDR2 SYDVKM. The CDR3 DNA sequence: TGTGCCAGCAGTTTTCCGGGGAGCAATCAGCCCCAGCATTTT. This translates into CASSFPGSNQPQHF.